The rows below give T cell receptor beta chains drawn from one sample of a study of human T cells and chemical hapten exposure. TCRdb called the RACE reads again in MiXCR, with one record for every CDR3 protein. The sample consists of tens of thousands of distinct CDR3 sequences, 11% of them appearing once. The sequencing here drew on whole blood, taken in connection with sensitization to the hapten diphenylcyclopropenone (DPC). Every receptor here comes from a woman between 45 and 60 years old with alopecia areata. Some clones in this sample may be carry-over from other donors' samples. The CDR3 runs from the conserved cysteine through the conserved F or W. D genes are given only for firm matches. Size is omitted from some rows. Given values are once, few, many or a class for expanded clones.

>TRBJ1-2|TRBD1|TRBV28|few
CASSQGGSIYGYTF
TGTGCCAGCAGTCAGGGGGGTTCGATCTATGGCTACACCTTC
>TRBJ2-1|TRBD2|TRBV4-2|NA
CASRLAEQPHNEQFF
TGTGCCAGCCGACTAGCGGAACAACCCCACAATGAGCAGTTCTTC
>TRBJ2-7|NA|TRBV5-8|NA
CASSLLSWGEQYF
TGTGCCAGCAGCTTGCTTTCGTGGGGCGAGCAGTACTTC
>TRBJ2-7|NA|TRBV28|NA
CASSLGGAGSEQYF
TGTGCCAGCAGTTTAGGGGGGGCAGGATCCGAGCAGTACTTC
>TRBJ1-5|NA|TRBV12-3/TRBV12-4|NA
CASSPWTDSNQPQHF
TGTGCCAGCAGTCCCTGGACGGATAGCAATCAGCCCCAGCATTTT
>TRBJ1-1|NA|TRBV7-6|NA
CASSFRQDAEAFF
TGTGCCAGCAGCTTTCGACAGGATGCTGAAGCTTTCTTT
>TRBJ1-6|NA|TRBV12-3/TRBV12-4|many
CASSFEGGLNSPLHF
TGTGCCAGCAGTTTTGAGGGGGGCCTTAATTCACCCCTCCACTTT
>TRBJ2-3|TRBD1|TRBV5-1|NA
CASSWTGGPSPDTQYF
TGCGCCAGCAGCTGGACAGGGGGCCCGAGCCCAGATACGCAGTATTTT
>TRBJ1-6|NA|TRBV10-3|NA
CAISESLKPLHF
TGTGCCATCAGTGAGTCGCTGAAACCCCTCCACTTT
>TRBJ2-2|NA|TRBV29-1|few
CSVHQGKNTGELFF
TGCAGCGTGCACCAGGGGAAGAACACCGGGGAGCTGTTTTTT
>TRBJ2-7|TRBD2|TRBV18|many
CASSPPTSGRYEQYF
TGTGCCAGCTCACCCCCGACTAGCGGGAGGTACGAGCAGTACTTC
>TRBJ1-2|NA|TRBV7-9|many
CASSLVGPHGYTF
TGTGCCAGCAGCTTAGTAGGTCCCCATGGCTACACCTTC
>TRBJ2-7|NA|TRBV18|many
CASSSAHSYEQYF
TGTGCCAGCTCATCGGCTCACTCCTACGAGCAGTACTTC
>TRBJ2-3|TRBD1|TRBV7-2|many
CASSANQGAGDTQYF
TGTGCCAGCAGCGCCAACCAGGGGGCTGGAGATACGCAGTATTTT
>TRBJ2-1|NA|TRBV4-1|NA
CASSHLSGGGEQFF
TGCGCCAGCAGCCACCTGTCGGGGGGCGGTGAGCAGTTCTTC
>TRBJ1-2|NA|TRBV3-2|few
CASSQSPSTGGYTF
TGTGCCAGCAGCCAATCCCCCTCCACAGGGGGCTACACCTTC
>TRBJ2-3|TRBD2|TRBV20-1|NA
CSATSASGNTDTQYF
TGCAGTGCTACCAGCGCTAGCGGAAACACAGATACGCAGTATTTT